The next 7 T cell receptor beta chains were all read from a single sample in a study of type 1 regulatory T cells. MiXCR, applied by TCRdb to the reads, yields one record per CDR3 protein. The sample includes 15,000 to 20,000 distinct CDR3 sequences, roughly 10% of them seen just once. Sequenced sample: CD4+ T cells, either the whole sample or a sorted fraction (not recorded which). The receptor source for this set is a human donor in good health.

This clonotype was found many times. The chain combines TRBV29-1 with TRBJ2-1; the D call may be TRBD1 or TRBD2 (5 bases each). The CDR3 sequence is 13 residues long. CDR1 and CDR2 (germline): SQVTM, ANQGSEA. Trimming cost V 3 bases and J 8 bases, with 14 bases left between them. The CDR3 region is CSVDDYRGDEQFF. The DNA of the CDR3 is TGCAGCGTTGACGACTATAGAGGGGATGAGCAGTTCTTC.

This clonotype was found many times. The chain joins TRBV10-3 to TRBJ1-1; no definite D call. The length of the CDR3 is 11 residues. Germline V lookup: CDR1 ENHRY, CDR2 SYGVKD. V lost 11 bases and J lost 4, with 11 bases in between. The CDR3 loop reads CACSASTEAFF. The CDR3 nucleotides read TGTGCCTGCTCTGCGAGCACTGAAGCTTTCTTT.

The chain uses TRBV11-2 and TRBJ2-1; D not resolved. CDR3 length equals 13 residues. The V gene's germline CDR1 is SGHAT and CDR2 FQNNGV. V lost 5 bases and J 6 bases, leaving 11 bases between the germline ends. CDR3 amino acids: CASSPLKANEQFF. In DNA form, the CDR3 reads TGTGCCAGCAGCCCCCTTAAGGCCAATGAGCAGTTCTTC.

The sample holds many counts of this clonotype. The V and J genes are TRBV29-1 and TRBJ1-5; 8 bases line up with TRBD1. The CDR3 contains 16 residues. Trimming removed 4 bases from V and 1 base from J; junction bases left unmatched: 9. In germline, CDR1 is SQVTM, CDR2 ANQGSEA. The CDR3 loop is CSVGQGAARSNQPQHF. The CDR3 bases are TGCAGCGTTGGTCAGGGGGCGGCGAGAAGCAATCAGCCCCAGCATTTT.

Concerning this clonotype itself: This sequence may be a read error, since a much larger clone differs from it by one base. The chain uses TRBV29-1 and TRBJ2-7; 10 positions agree with TRBD1. CDR3 size: 13 residues. V gave up 6 bases and J gave up 5 bases; unmatched junction bases: 7. Per the germline V gene, CDR1 is SQVTM and CDR2 is ANQGSEA. CDR3 sequence reads: CSVLGQGGHEQYF. The CDR3 DNA sequence: TGCAGCGTGCTCGGACAGGGGGGCCACGAGCAGTACTTC.

Only a few counts were recorded for this clonotype. The V gene is TRBV14, the J gene TRBJ2-2, with D unclear. The germline V gene has CDR1 SGHDN and CDR2 FVKESK. This CDR3 region has 14 residues. Trimming took off 4 bases at V and 0 bases at J, with 6 bases between the two ends. The CDR3 here is CASSPSTNTGELFF. The CDR3 coding sequence is TGTGCCAGCAGCCCATCAACGAACACCGGGGAGCTGTTTTTT.

In this sample, this clonotype is medium-sized. The V and J genes are TRBV6-5 and TRBJ2-5; 8 nucleotides agree with TRBD1. Trimming cost V 5 bases and J 3 bases; bases outside gene matches: 11. Germline V gene data show CDR1 as MNHEY and CDR2 as SVGAGI. The CDR3 contains 16 residues. This CDR3 is CASSLRDRSSKETQYF. DNA of the CDR3: TGTGCCAGCAGTCTTCGGGACAGGTCTTCCAAAGAGACCCAGTACTTC.